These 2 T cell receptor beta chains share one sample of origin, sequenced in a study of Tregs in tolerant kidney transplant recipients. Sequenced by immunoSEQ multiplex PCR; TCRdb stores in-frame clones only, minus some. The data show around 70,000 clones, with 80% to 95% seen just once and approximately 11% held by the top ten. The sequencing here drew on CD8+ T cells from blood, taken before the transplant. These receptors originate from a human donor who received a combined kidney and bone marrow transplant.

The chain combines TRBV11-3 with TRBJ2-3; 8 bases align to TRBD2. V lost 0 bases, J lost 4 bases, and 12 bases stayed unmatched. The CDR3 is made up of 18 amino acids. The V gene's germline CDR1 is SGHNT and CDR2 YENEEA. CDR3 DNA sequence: TGTGCCAGCAGCTTAGAAGGGTTGGAGCGGGAGAGGTCAGATACGCAGTATTTT. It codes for CASSLEGLERERSDTQYF. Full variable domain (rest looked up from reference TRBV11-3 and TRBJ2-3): EAGVVQSPRYKIIEKKQPVAFWCNPISGHNTLYWYLQNLGQGPELLIRYENEEAVDDSQLPKDRFSAERLKGVDSTLKIQPAELGDSAVYLCASSLEGLERERSDTQYFGPGTRLTVL.

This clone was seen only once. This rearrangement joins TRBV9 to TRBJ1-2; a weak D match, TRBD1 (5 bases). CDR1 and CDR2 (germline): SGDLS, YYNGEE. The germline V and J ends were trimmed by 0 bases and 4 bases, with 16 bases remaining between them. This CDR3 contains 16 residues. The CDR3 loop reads CASSVEATAAGYGYTF. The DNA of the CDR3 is TGTGCCAGCAGCGTAGAAGCGACAGCCGCTGGCTATGGCTACACCTTC.